This entry lists 16 T cell receptor beta chains sequenced from one sample in a study of blood T cell repertoires in COVID-19. The table came from immunoSEQ multiplex PCR; TCRdb's copy has only in-frame clones and leaves some out. The data show about 300,000 clones, roughly nine tenths seen once. Source material: peripheral blood. Receptors originate from a woman aged 25-40 years with COVID-19, enrolled during active disease.

This sequence joins TRBV2 and TRBJ1-3, with D unclear. Germline assignment: CDR1 SNHLY and CDR2 FYNNEI. Trimming cost V 5 bases and J 2 bases, with 16 bases left between them. The CDR3 totals 16 residues. The CDR3 loop reads CASSRLDGDTGNTIYF. The CDR3 nucleotides read TGTGCCAGCAGTCGTTTAGACGGAGATACTGGAAACACCATATATTTT.

The gene calls are TRBV7-9 and TRBJ2-7; D is perhaps TRBD1 (6 bases). This CDR3 comprises 17 residues. Trimming removed 1 base at V and 4 bases at J, with 20 bases between. Looked up from germline, CDR1 is SEHNR and CDR2 is FQNEAQ (reference sequence). CDR3 nucleotide sequence: TGTGCCAGCAGCTTAGGCATTGGACAGTTTAACTTTTACGAGCAGTACTTC. As protein: CASSLGIGQFNFYEQYF.

This sequence joins TRBV7-7 and TRBJ2-5; no clear D. Looked up from germline, CDR1 is SSHAT and CDR2 is FNYEAQ (reference sequence). V was pared by 6 bases and J by 2 bases, with 10 bases between. The CDR3 covers 13 residues. CDR3 in amino acids: CASSIRHQETQYF. CDR3 coding DNA: TGTGCCAGCAGTATCCGACATCAAGAGACCCAGTACTTC. The complete variable domain, with remaining parts taken from reference TRBV7-7 and TRBJ2-5, reads GAGVSQSPRYKVTKRGQDVTLRCDPISSHATLYWYQQALGQGPEFLTYFNYEAQPDKSGLPSDRFSAERPEGSISTLTIQRTEQRDSAMYRCASSIRHQETQYFGPGTRLLVL.

The sample holds one count of this clone. V and J are TRBV30 and TRBJ2-3; maybe TRBD2 (7 bases). The germline V gene has CDR1 GTSNPN and CDR2 SVGIG (reference sequence). Trimming pared 2 bases from V and 2 bases from J, leaving 11 bases between. The CDR3 spans 14 residues. CDR3 sequence reads: CAWSMGGATDTQYF. The CDR3 DNA is TGTGCCTGGAGTATGGGGGGGGCCACAGATACGCAGTATTTT.

This clone appeared a single time. This chain links TRBV9 with TRBJ2-2, with a possible D match to TRBD1 (6 bases). V was pared by 3 bases and J by 4 bases, with 13 bases between. The CDR3 totals 15 residues. The germline V gene encodes CDR1 SGDLS and CDR2 YYNGEE. Written as DNA, the CDR3 is TGTGCCAGCAGCGCCAGGACAGCATCCACCGGGGAGCTGTTTTTT. It is translated as CASSARTASTGELFF.

This sequence joins TRBV7-3 and TRBJ2-3, with a possible D match to TRBD2 (5 bases). Germline assignment: CDR1 SGHTA and CDR2 FQGTGA. CDR3 length: 13 amino acids. The V end lost 4 bases, the J end lost 1 base, and 6 bases lay between the germline ends. The chain's CDR3 is CASSSGGTDTQYF. The CDR3 DNA reads TGTGCCAGCAGCTCCGGGGGCACAGATACGCAGTATTTT.

The chain carries TRBV7-8 and TRBJ1-6; 7 nucleotides agree with TRBD1. Unmatched junction bases numbered 4, after V lost 0 bases and J lost 8 bases. Germline CDR1 SGHVS, CDR2 FQNEAQ. This CDR3 is built from 15 residues. Here the CDR3 reads CASSLAGTDYSPLHF. CDR3 in DNA: TGTGCCAGCAGCTTAGCAGGGACAGATTATTCACCCCTCCACTTT.

The CDR3 nucleotides are TGCGCCAGCAGCCAAGACCAAGGACAGACTGGCACTGAAGCTTTCTTT. Translated: CASSQDQGQTGTEAFF. The rearrangement uses TRBV4-3 and TRBJ1-1; TRBD1 is a possible D gene (6 bases). V lost 0 bases to trimming and J lost 4 bases, with 15 bases between them. The germline CDR1 and CDR2 sequences are LGHNA and YSLEER. The CDR3 loop spans 16 amino acids.

The chain couples TRBV12-3 or TRBV12-4 to TRBJ1-2; tentative D call: TRBD1 (5 bases). The CDR3 has 13 residues. The ends were cut back, 2 bases at V and 6 bases at J, with 10 bases in the middle. The CDR3 DNA sequence: TGTGCCAGCAGTTTACGGCAGGGCGATGGCTACACCTTC. Translating it yields CASSLRQGDGYTF.

The rearrangement uses TRBV19 and TRBJ2-1, with 16 bases identical to TRBD2. V lost 8 bases, J lost 9 bases, and 4 bases stayed unmatched. CDR3 length: 14 residues. Germline CDR1 reads LNHDA; CDR2 reads SQIVND (reference sequence). CDR3 DNA: TGTGCCAGTGGGACTAGCGGGGGGGCTAGTGAGCAGTTCTTC. Its translation: CASGTSGGASEQFF.

The genes are TRBV7-9 and TRBJ1-6; a possible D gene is TRBD1 (5 bases). V was shortened by 5 bases and J by 0 bases, with 17 bases between the two germline ends. The CDR3 covers 18 residues. CDR1 and CDR2 from the germline V gene are SEHNR and FQNEAQ (reference sequence). The DNA for the CDR3 is TGTGCCAGCAGCAGGGGAGAGACAGTTAGCTCCTATAATTCACCCCTCCACTTT. This gives the protein CASSRGETVSSYNSPLHF.

The CDR3 protein is CARRGAEAFF. CDR3 bases: TGTGCCAGGAGAGGCGCTGAAGCTTTCTTT. This chain connects TRBV10-3 to TRBJ1-1; D remains unclear. The germline V and J ends were trimmed by 10 bases and 6 bases, with 9 bases remaining between them. Germline V lookup: CDR1 ENHRY, CDR2 SYGVKD. This CDR3 region has 10 residues.

V is TRBV2 and J is TRBJ2-5; no clear D. Germline V CDR1 and CDR2: SNHLY, FYNNEI. The CDR3 is 11 amino acids. V lost 6 bases and J lost 7, with 9 bases in between. The DNA of the CDR3 is TGTGCCAGCAGGGAGATGTGGACCCAGTACTTC. As protein: CASREMWTQYF.

This clone was found once. The CDR3 DNA reads as TGTGCCAGCAGGCAGAGGGTCACTGAAGCTTTCTTT. Translated: CASRQRVTEAFF. The chain carries TRBV2 and TRBJ1-1; D remains ambiguous. Germline V lookup: CDR1 SNHLY, CDR2 FYNNEI. CDR3 size: 12 residues. V shed 6 bases and J shed 4 bases, with 9 bases lying between them.

The genes are TRBV21-1 and TRBJ2-7; TRBD1 is taken as the D call from the table, unchecked against the DNA. TRBV21-1 is a recognized pseudogene. The CDR3 is 14 amino acids. CDR3 sequence: CASSNVGETYEQYV. The CDR3 nucleotides read TGTGCCAGCAGCAATGTAGGGGAAACCTACGAGCAGTACGTC.

The chain uses TRBV6-2 or TRBV6-3 and TRBJ2-5, with a possible D match to TRBD1 (7 bases). V was shortened by 5 bases and J by 5 bases, with 15 bases between the two germline ends. This CDR3 comprises 14 residues. Germline CDR1 reads MNHEY; CDR2 reads SVGEGT. CDR3: CASSISRGRETQYF. CDR3 nucleotide sequence: TGTGCCAGCAGTATCTCCAGGGGGAGGGAGACCCAGTACTTC.